This T cell receptor (beta chain) is from a study of shared clonotypes between healthy human individuals. The study ran the assay at deep level. Some clones are missing from TCRdb's copy, which holds only in-frame ones; the method was immunoSEQ multiplex PCR. The data contain approximately 1.5 million clones, approximately 98.5% of them seen just once; the ten biggest clones take up 0.36%. The CDR3 has 14 amino acids. Germline trimming cut 4 bases from V and 4 bases from J; bases unmatched to any gene: 8. CDR1 is SGDLS, CDR2 YYNGEE, per germline. Notes on the study in general: Unshared clonotypes carried lower generation probabilities than those common to all four donors.

Of note for this clone: Its specificity is not known.

The V and J genes are TRBV9 and TRBJ2-7; 7 bases map to TRBD2. The source is a man younger than 45 in good health. The sequenced material came from naive CD4+ T cells sorted from blood. Sample subset: CD45RA+ positively selected. CDR3 amino acids: CASSPVGAGYEQYF. The CDR3 DNA sequence: TGTGCCAGCAGCCCCGTGGGAGCGGGATACGAGCAGTACTTC.